The clone carrying this TCR beta chain was counted between two and nine times. The source of the sample is a study of T cells after yellow fever vaccination. TCRdb independently ran MiXCR on the 5' RACE reads; one entry per CDR3 protein. The repertoire holds hundreds of thousands of distinct CDR3 sequences, with 9% to 15% as singletons. CDR1 SGHRS and CDR2 YFSETQ come from the germline V gene. This CDR3 has 15 residues. V was cut by 4 bases and J by 7 bases, with 15 bases left in between. V usage is TRBV5-1 and J usage is TRBJ1-6; D is possibly TRBD1 (6 bases). This sequence was found in a man aged 25-40 years who received the YFV17D yellow fever vaccine. Sequencing was performed on PBMCs, taken on the day of the yellow fever booster vaccination. The CDR3 loop reads CASSDRDMKNSPLHF. The CDR3 region has the DNA TGCGCCAGCAGCGACCGGGACATGAAAAATTCACCCCTCCACTTT.